This TCR beta chain emerged from a study of T cells in localized non-small cell lung cancer. Findings and limits, study-wide: Sequencing involved a lone tumor region, leaving heterogeneity possible.

V was pared by 4 bases and J by 0 bases, with 10 bases between. Germline assignment: CDR1 KGHSH and CDR2 LQKENI. The CDR3 length is 16 residues. For this clone: Its antigen is not known.

Libraries were prepared by immunoSEQ multiplex PCR; TCRdb keeps only in-frame clonotypes and omits some of them. The table lists 70,000 to 100,000 clones, approximately 91% of them singletons, with over 4% in the top ten. The TCR originated in a woman between 35 and 70 years old with stage II squamous cell lung carcinoma. The sample here was PBMCs, taken before any cancer treatment. The J gene is TRBJ2-6, the V gene TRBV18; TRBD2 is a possible D gene (5 bases). The CDR3 reads CASSLRGSSGANVLTF. CDR3 DNA sequence: TGTGCCAGCTCACTACGGGGTTCCTCTGGGGCCAACGTCCTGACTTTC.